This T cell receptor (beta chain) was identified in a study of blood T cell repertoires in COVID-19. About the research overall: Collection of acute and convalescent COVID-19 samples took place in the United States, Italy and Spain.

Authors' data handling: Reference gene primer amplification gave estimated nucleated cell counts. The method was immunoSEQ multiplex PCR; TCRdb's version includes in-frame clones alone and lacks a portion of them. V and J calls and clone size are those listed in that table; D and trimming were worked out from the DNA. This table holds 15,000 to 20,000 clones, 77% found once. Trimming shortened V by 3 bases and J by 5 bases, and 4 bases separated the two germline ends. CDR1 and CDR2 from the germline V gene are PRHDT and FYEKMQ (reference sequence). The CDR3 is 12 residues long. The V call is TRBV13, the J call TRBJ2-2, with no clear D. The source of this sequence is a man in his 70s with COVID-19, enrolled during active disease. Sequencing was carried out using peripheral blood. CDR3 DNA sequence: TGTGCCAGCAGCTTCATTACCGGGGAGCTGTTTTTT. Protein product: CASSFITGELFF.